This TCR beta chain was captured in a study of vaccination and CD4 T cells after COVID-19. V dropped 3 bases and J dropped 7 bases, with 7 bases sitting between them. The CDR3 contains 13 residues. Germline CDR1 MNHEY, CDR2 SVGAGI. An Oncomine TCR Beta short-read assay was used to sequence the DNA from cultured CD4+ T cells. Via MiXCR, TCRdb re-called the PCR reads, giving one row per CDR3 protein. The top ten hold about 30% of the sample, which has 9,500 to 10,000 distinct CDR3 sequences, 34% seen once. The treatment: roughly 10-day PBMC culture with coronavirus spike peptide pools or control peptides (ViraFEST assay). Unexposed donor CD4+ T cells predated the COVID-19 pandemic, collected 2011-2018. Regarding this clonotype: Its matching antigen is unknown.

V usage is TRBV6-5 and J usage is TRBJ1-6; D unclear. The receptor comes from a human donor in good health. Sequencing was performed on CD4+ T cells from blood, cultured in vitro. This chain's CDR3 is CASSYALNSPLHF. CDR3 DNA: TGTGCCAGCAGTTATGCTTTGAATTCACCCCTCCACTTT.